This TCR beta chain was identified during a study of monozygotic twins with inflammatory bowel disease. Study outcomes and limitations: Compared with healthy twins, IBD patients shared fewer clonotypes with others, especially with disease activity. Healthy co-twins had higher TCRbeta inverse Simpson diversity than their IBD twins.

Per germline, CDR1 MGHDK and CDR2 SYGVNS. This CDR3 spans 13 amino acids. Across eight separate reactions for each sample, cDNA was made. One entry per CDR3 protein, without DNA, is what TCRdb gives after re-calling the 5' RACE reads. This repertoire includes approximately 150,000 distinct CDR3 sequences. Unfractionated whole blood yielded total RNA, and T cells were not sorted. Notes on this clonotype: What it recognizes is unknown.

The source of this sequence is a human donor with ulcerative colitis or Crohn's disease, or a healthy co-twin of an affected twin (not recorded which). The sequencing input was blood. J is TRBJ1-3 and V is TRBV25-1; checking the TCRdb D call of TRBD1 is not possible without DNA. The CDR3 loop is CASSEGPRNTIYF. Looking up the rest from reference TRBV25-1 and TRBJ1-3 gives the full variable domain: EADIYQTPRYLVIGTGKKITLECSQTMGHDKMYWYQQDPGMELHLIHYSYGVNSTEKGDLSSESTVSRIRTEHFPLTLESARPSHTSQYLCASSEGPRNTIYFGEGSWLTVV.